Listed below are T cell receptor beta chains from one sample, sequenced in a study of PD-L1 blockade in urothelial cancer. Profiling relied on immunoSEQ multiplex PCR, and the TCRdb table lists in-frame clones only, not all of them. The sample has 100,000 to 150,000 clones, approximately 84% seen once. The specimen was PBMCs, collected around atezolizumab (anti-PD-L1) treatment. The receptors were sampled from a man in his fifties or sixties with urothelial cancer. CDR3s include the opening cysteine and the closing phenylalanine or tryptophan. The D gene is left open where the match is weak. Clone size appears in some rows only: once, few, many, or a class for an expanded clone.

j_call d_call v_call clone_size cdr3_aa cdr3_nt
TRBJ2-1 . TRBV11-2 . CASSPQRNEQFF TGTGCCAGCAGCCCCCAGAGGAATGAGCAGTTCTTC
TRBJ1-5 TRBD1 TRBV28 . CASRDRDGNQPQHF TGTGCCAGCCGGGACAGGGATGGCAATCAGCCCCAGCATTTT
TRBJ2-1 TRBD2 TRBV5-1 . CASSPDLSGRPSEQFF TGCGCCAGCAGCCCAGATTTAAGCGGGAGGCCAAGTGAGCAGTTCTTC
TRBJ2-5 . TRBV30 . CAWSGGLEETQYF TGTGCCTGGAGTGGGGGCCTTGAAGAGACCCAGTACTTC
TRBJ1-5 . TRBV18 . CASSADPNSNQPQHF TGTGCCAGCTCAGCGGATCCCAATAGCAATCAGCCCCAGCATTTT
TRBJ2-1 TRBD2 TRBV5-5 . CASSLGTSVNNEQFF TGTGCCAGCAGCTTGGGGACTAGCGTGAACAATGAGCAGTTCTTC
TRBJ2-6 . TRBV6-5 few CASSYSIGGANVLTF TGTGCCAGCAGTTACTCGATCGGTGGGGCCAACGTCCTGACTTTC
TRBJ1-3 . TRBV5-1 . CASSLDAGEYSGNTIYF TGCGCCAGCAGCTTGGACGCAGGGGAATACTCTGGAAACACCATATATTTT
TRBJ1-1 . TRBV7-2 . CASSFQGFDTEAFF TGTGCCAGCAGCTTTCAGGGGTTTGACACTGAAGCTTTCTTT
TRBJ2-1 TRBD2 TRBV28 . CASSAGTSGSNEQFF TGTGCCAGCAGTGCCGGGACTAGCGGGAGTAATGAGCAGTTCTTC
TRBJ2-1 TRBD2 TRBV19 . CASNGGLAVNNEQFF TGTGCCAGTAATGGAGGGCTAGCGGTTAACAATGAGCAGTTCTTC
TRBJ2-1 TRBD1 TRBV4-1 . CASSRDSLGEQFF TGCGCCAGCAGCCGGGACAGTCTAGGAGAGCAGTTCTTC
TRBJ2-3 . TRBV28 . CASRTTSPDTQYF TGTGCCAGCAGAACAACTAGTCCAGATACGCAGTATTTT
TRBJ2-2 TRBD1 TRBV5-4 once CASSLRAGGTGELFF TGTGCCAGCAGCTTGCGAGCAGGGGGAACCGGGGAGCTGTTTTTT
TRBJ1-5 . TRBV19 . CASNVAYSNQPQHF TGTGCCAGTAACGTGGCTTATAGCAATCAGCCCCAGCATTTT
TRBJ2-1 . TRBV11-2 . CASSLEQRQFF TGTGCCAGCAGCTTAGAACAACGGCAGTTCTTC
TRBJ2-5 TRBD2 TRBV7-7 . CASSLNSGGGQETQYF TGTGCTAGCAGCTTAAATTCAGGCGGGGGTCAAGAGACCCAGTACTTC
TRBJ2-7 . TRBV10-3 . CAIRKDREQYF TGTGCCATCAGGAAAGATCGGGAGCAGTACTTC
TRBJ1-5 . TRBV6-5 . CASSYVGGQPQHF TGTGCCAGCAGTTACGTCGGAGGTCAGCCCCAGCATTTT
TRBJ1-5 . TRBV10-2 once CASSEAGNQPQHF TGCGCCAGCAGTGAGGCAGGGAATCAGCCCCAGCATTTT
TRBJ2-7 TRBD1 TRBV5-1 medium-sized CASSLTGAYEQYF TGCGCCAGCAGCTTGACAGGGGCCTACGAGCAGTACTTC
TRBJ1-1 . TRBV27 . CATEKRGMNTEAFF TGTGCCACGGAAAAACGGGGGATGAACACTGAAGCTTTCTTT
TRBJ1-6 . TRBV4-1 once CASSQGFTYNSPLHF TGCGCCAGCAGCCAAGGGTTCACTTATAATTCACCCCTCCACTTT
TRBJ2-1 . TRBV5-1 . CASSLVLASQHEQFF TGCGCCAGCAGCTTGGTTCTAGCGTCCCAGCATGAGCAGTTCTTC
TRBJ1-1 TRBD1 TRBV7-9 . CASNRGSVNTEAFF TGTGCCAGCAACAGGGGCAGCGTGAACACTGAAGCTTTCTTT
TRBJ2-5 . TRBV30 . CAWSQGQETQYF TGTGCCTGGAGTCAGGGGCAAGAGACCCAGTACTTC
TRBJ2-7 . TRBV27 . CASSFSGYEQYF TGTGCCAGCAGTTTCTCGGGTTACGAGCAGTACTTC
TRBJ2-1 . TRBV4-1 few CASSQDRGQRVYNEQFF TGCGCCAGCAGCCAAGATAGGGGCCAGCGGGTCTACAATGAGCAGTTCTTC
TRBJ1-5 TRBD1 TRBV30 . CAWSRSETGAFGPQHF TGTGCCTGGAGTCGGTCTGAGACAGGGGCATTTGGGCCCCAGCATTTT
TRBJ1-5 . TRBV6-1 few CASSSGGGSNQPQHF TGTGCCAGCAGTTCGGGGGGCGGCTCCAATCAGCCCCAGCATTTT
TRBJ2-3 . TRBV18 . CASSPPGEDTQYF TGTGCCAGCTCACCACCAGGGGAAGATACGCAGTATTTT
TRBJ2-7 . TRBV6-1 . CASSRTGAYEQYF TGTGCCAGCAGCCGGACGGGGGCCTACGAGCAGTACTTC
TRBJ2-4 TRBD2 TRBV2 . CASSLTSGGLAKNIQYF TGTGCCAGCAGTCTAACTAGCGGGGGACTAGCCAAAAACATTCAGTACTTC
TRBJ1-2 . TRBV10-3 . CAIREEGSYGYTF TGTGCCATCAGGGAAGAGGGTTCCTATGGCTACACCTTC
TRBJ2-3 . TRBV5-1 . CASSLGAIRTDTQYF TGCGCCAGCAGCTTGGGCGCGATTCGCACAGATACGCAGTATTTT
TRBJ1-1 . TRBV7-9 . CASSLGGAIPEAFF TGTGCCAGCAGCTTAGGGGGCGCGATCCCTGAAGCTTTCTTT
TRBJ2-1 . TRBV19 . CASSIGTLRSPGLYNEQFF TGTGCCAGTAGTATAGGGACTTTGCGGTCTCCCGGACTCTACAATGAGCAGTTCTTC
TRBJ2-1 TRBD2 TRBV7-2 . CASSLVREAYNEQFF TGTGCCAGCAGCTTAGTGCGGGAGGCTTACAATGAGCAGTTCTTC
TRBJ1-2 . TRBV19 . CASRLDSLNYGYTF TGTGCCAGTAGATTGGACAGTCTTAACTATGGCTACACCTTC
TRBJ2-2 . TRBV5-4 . CASSLGTPLNTGELFF TGTGCCAGCAGCTTGGGGACACCACTAAACACCGGGGAGCTGTTTTTT
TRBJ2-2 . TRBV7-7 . CASSFQRNTGELFF TGTGCTAGCAGCTTCCAGCGGAACACCGGGGAGCTGTTTTTT
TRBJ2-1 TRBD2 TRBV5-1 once CASSLLSPGLVPIEQFF TGCGCCAGCAGCTTGCTCTCCCCGGGACTAGTGCCCATCGAGCAGTTCTTC
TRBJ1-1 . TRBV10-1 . CASFTGNTEAFF TGCGCCAGCTTTACAGGAAACACTGAAGCTTTCTTT
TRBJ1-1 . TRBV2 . CASLRDLGNEAFF TGTGCCAGTCTAAGGGACTTGGGGAATGAAGCTTTCTTT
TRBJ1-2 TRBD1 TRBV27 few CASSFGTGGGYTF TGTGCCAGCAGTTTCGGGACAGGGGGCGGCTACACCTTC
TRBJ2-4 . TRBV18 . CASSPREDIVRSKNIQYF TGTGCCAGCTCACCACGAGAGGACATTGTCAGGTCCAAAAACATTCAGTACTTC
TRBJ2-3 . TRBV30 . CAGGRGVQYF TGTGCCGGAGGTCGCGGGGTGCAGTATTTT
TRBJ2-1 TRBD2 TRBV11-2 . CASSPRTSGREDDEQFF TGTGCCAGCAGCCCTCGGACTAGCGGGAGGGAAGATGATGAGCAGTTCTTC
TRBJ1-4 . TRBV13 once CASSPRTNNEKLFF TGTGCCAGCAGCCCCCGGACAAATAATGAAAAACTGTTTTTT
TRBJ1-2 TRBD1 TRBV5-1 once CASSPRQGAANYGYTF TGCGCCAGCAGCCCGAGACAGGGGGCGGCTAACTATGGCTACACCTTC
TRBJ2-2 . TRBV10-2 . CASRGWATNTGELFF TGCGCCAGCAGAGGCTGGGCTACGAACACCGGGGAGCTGTTTTTT
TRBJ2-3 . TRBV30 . CAWSRPPGTLRADTQYF TGTGCCTGGAGCCGACCCCCGGGGACTCTTAGGGCAGATACGCAGTATTTT
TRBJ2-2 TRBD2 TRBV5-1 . CASSLSPGGNTGELFF TGCGCCAGCAGCTTGTCTCCGGGAGGAAACACCGGGGAGCTGTTTTTT
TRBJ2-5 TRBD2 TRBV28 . CATGSGLAGRETQYF TGTGCCACGGGGAGCGGACTAGCGGGGCGAGAGACCCAGTACTTC